This T cell receptor (beta chain) came from a study of T cells in Graves' hyperthyroidism and ophthalmopathy. The CDR3 has 14 amino acids. Germline-derived CDR1 and CDR2 are MNHNS and SASEGT. The V end lost 2 bases, the J end lost 6 bases, and 13 bases lay between the germline ends. Lactation, pregnancy, other autoimmune disease or uncontrolled infection led to exclusion of patients. Broader study findings: Peripheral blood also featured most of the thyroid clonotypes expanded above 0.001. Model-based prediction identified ophthalmopathy a median about 7 months prior to its onset.

As concerns this clonotype: Its antigen is undetermined.

RNA transcripts served as the template for amplifying TCR beta CDR3 regions. HTBI primers were employed in a first-round RT-PCR of the TCR CDR3. Each CDR3 protein gets one entry after TCRdb re-called the multiplex PCR reads with MiXCR. Of a few hundred thousand distinct CDR3 sequences in the sample, roughly 15% were seen once. The receptor comes from a woman in her thirties or forties with Graves' hyperthyroidism that later progressed to Graves' ophthalmopathy. The V call is TRBV6-1, the J call TRBJ1-1, with D maybe TRBD1 (5 bases). Sample: blood. CDR3 sequence reads: CASSEIPRVPEAFF. The DNA for the CDR3 is TGTGCCAGCAGTGAAATCCCCAGGGTCCCTGAAGCTTTCTTT.